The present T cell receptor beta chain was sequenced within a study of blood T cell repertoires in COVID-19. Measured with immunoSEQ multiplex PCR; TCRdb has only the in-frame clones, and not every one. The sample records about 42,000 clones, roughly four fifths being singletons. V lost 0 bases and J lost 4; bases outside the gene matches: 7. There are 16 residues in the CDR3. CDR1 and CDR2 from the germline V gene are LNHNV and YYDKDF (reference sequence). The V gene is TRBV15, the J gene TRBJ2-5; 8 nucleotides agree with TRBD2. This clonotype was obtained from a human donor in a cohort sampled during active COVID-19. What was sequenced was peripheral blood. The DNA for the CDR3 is TGTGCCACCAGCAGAGATCGAGCTAGCGGGCGAGAGACCCAGTACTTC. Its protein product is CATSRDRASGRETQYF.